The clone carrying this T cell receptor beta chain came up many times. What it binds is not known. Germline values: CDR1 SGHTA, CDR2 FQGTGA. CDR3 length equals 14 residues. Trimming took off 4 bases at V and 5 bases at J, with 12 bases between the two ends. This specimen comes from a study of T cells in Graves' hyperthyroidism and ophthalmopathy. Overall study findings and caveats: Blood also carried most thyroid clonotypes expanded above 0.001.

Diagnoses were made from clinical symptoms, serum measures (thyroxine and TRAb), thyroid ultrasound and orbital computed tomography. The investigators amplified TCR beta CDR3 regions from RNA transcripts. The HTBI primer set was used in a first-round RT-PCR of the TCR CDR3. TCRdb recomputed calls from the multiplex PCR reads with MiXCR, one row per CDR3 protein. The data hold a few hundred thousand distinct CDR3 sequences, with over 15% observed a single time. The sequence was collected from a woman aged 55-69 years with Graves' ophthalmopathy. Sample: blood. This chain links TRBV7-3 with TRBJ2-1, with D possibly TRBD1 on 6 matching bases. The CDR3 bases are TGTGCCAGCAGCTCCCAGGGGAACGACAATGAGCAGTTCTTC. This translates into CASSSQGNDNEQFF.